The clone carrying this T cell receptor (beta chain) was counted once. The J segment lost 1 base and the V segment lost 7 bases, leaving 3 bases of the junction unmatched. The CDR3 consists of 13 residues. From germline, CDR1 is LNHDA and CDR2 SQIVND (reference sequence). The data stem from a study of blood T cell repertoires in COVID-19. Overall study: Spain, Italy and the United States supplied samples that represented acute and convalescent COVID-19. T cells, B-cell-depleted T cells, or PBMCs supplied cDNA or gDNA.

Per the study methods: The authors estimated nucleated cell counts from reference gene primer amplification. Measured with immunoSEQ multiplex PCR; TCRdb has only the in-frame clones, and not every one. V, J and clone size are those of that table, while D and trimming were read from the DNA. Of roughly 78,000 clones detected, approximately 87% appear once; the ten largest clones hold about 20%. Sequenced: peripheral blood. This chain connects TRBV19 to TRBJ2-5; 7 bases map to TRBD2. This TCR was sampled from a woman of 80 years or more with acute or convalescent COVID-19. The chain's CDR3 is CASKVAGQETQYF. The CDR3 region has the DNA TGTGCCAGTAAGGTAGCGGGCCAAGAGACCCAGTACTTC.